The rows below give T cell receptor beta chains drawn from one sample of a study of technical replicates of blood from a handful of donors. This table comes from immunoSEQ multiplex PCR, and its TCRdb copy is limited to in-frame clones, with some not included. This table holds 85,000 to 100,000 clones, 95% found once. Sequencing was carried out using T cells isolated from PBMCs. Every receptor here comes from a human donor in good health. Both conserved end residues are part of each CDR3. Where a row states a size, it is once, few, many or the class of an expanded clone; other rows omit it.

abundance,v_gene,len,CDR3aa
NA,TRBV6-1,15,CASSEAIGGRDGKYF
once,TRBV5-1,13,CASSTGQLTEAFF
NA,TRBV5-1,15,CASSIGTGQIQEAFF
NA,TRBV6-5,13,CASIGAPNSPLHF
NA,TRBV4-1,17,CASSQHSREGSNYGYTF
NA,TRBV4-1,16,CASSQGLGGGTDTQYF
NA,TRBV5-1,16,CASSPTPGTDTGELFF
NA,TRBV7-9,14,CASSAGQGSSGYTF
NA,TRBV27,15,CASSPDRGFVYGYTF
once,TRBV10-2,16,CASSEGGRRGTDTQYF
NA,TRBV6-5,13,CASSRRLSDTQYF
NA,TRBV7-9,13,CASGLITNEKLFF
NA,TRBV5-1,14,CASSLQGAWETQYF
NA,TRBV9,14,CASAGVGGQETQYF
NA,TRBV4-1,19,CASSQQSGGSRTDYNEQFF
NA,TRBV5-1,15,CASREGETSPYGYTF
once,TRBV19,19,CASSIFVSRTSVEQDTQYF
NA,TRBV5-4,15,CASSLQGIYNSPLHF
once,TRBV11-3,13,CASSFMSGTEAFF
NA,TRBV21-1,15,CASGQRDYTHYEQYF
NA,TRBV27,18,CASSSRLTGDLAKNIQYF
NA,TRBV30,15,CAWSAMPGQRNGYTF
once,TRBV9,15,CASSVGVGGNEKLFF